This T cell receptor beta chain originates from a study of cytomegalovirus exposure and HLA in healthy donors. Study findings and constraints: Several top significant clusters appeared, in a later analysis, to be linked to common viral pathogens. Data from an earlier analysis indicated that most TCR beta V segments were productive either about 87% or about 30% of the time.

Germline V lookup: CDR1 SGHTS, CDR2 YDEGEE. The CDR3 is made up of 15 amino acids. V shed 3 bases and J 3 bases; nucleotides not matched to a gene: 6. This PCR relied on a set of 60 Vbeta primers and 13 Jbeta primers. Repertoires were generated with immunoSEQ multiplex PCR, while TCRdb's copy carries only in-frame clones and drops some. The table has about 120,000 clones, 80% to 85% seen once; the top ten hold 2% to 2.5%. As concerns this clone: What it binds is unknown.

The sample comprised PBMCs. This rearrangement joins TRBV5-8 to TRBJ1-3, with TRBD1 matching over 7 bases. This receptor was taken from a man aged 25-45 years in good health and CMV-seronegative. CDR3 in amino acids: CASSSLTGNGNTIYF. For the CDR3, the DNA is TGTGCCAGCAGCTCCTTGACAGGGAATGGAAACACCATATATTTT.